The 5 T cell receptor beta chains in this list originate from one sample, sequenced in a study of cytomegalovirus exposure and HLA in healthy donors. A multiplex PCR was run with 60 Vbeta primers and 13 Jbeta primers. Libraries were prepared by immunoSEQ multiplex PCR; TCRdb keeps only in-frame clonotypes and omits some of them. The sample lists under 110,000 clones, 85% occurring once. The sequenced material came from PBMCs. The receptors originated from a young man in good health and CMV-seronegative.

This clone was picked up one time. This chain connects TRBV6-4 to TRBJ1-2; D unresolved. The V end lost 0 bases, the J end lost 4 bases, and 6 bases lay between the germline ends. CDR1 MRHNA and CDR2 SNTAGT come from the germline V gene. The CDR3 totals 13 residues. The CDR3 reads CASSDSTSYGYTF. The CDR3 DNA reads as TGTGCCAGCAGTGACTCGACAAGCTATGGCTACACCTTC.

J is TRBJ1-4 and V is TRBV27, with D maybe TRBD1 (5 bases). Germline V gives CDR1 MNHEY, CDR2 SMNVEV (reference sequence). This CDR3 spans 16 amino acids. V lost 3 bases and J lost 5, with 16 bases in between. CDR3 sequence reads: CASSFYPRQSNEKLFF. Here the CDR3 DNA reads TGTGCCAGCAGTTTTTATCCCCGACAGTCCAATGAAAAACTGTTTTTT. Drawing the rest from reference TRBV27 and TRBJ1-4, the complete variable domain is EAQVTQNPRYLITVTGKKLTVTCSQNMNHEYMSWYRQDPGLGLRQIYYSMNVEVTDKGDVPEGYKVSRKEKRNFPLILESPSPNQTSLYFCASSFYPRQSNEKLFFGSGTQLSVL.

This chain links TRBV2 with TRBJ2-1, with TRBD2 as a possible D gene (7 bases). CDR1 SNHLY and CDR2 FYNNEI come from the germline V gene. The CDR3 has 13 residues. Trimming took 4 bases from V and 10 from J, leaving 14 bases between them. DNA for the CDR3: TGTGCCAGCAGTGTTCGGGGGGCCGGCGAGCAGTTCTTC. Protein: CASSVRGAGEQFF.

The genes are TRBV5-6 and TRBJ1-6, with 8 nucleotides matching TRBD1. CDR1 and CDR2 (germline): SGHDT, YYEEEE. The CDR3 consists of 14 residues. The trim removed 6 bases at V and 9 bases at J, leaving 8 bases unmatched. The CDR3 bases are TGTGCCAGCACCACAAAACAGGGGGGTTCACCCCTCCACTTT. It encodes CASTTKQGGSPLHF.

This chain links TRBV5-6 with TRBJ2-1; TRBD2 is a possible D gene (7 bases). Germline V gene data show CDR1 as SGHDT and CDR2 as YYEEEE. Trimming left V 0 bases short and J 12 bases short, with 22 bases between. The CDR3 has 16 amino acids. The DNA for the CDR3 is TGTGCCAGCAGCTTGGCAGATGGGGGGACGGGGGGCGGGCAGTTCTTC. Amino acids: CASSLADGGTGGGQFF. Looking up the rest from reference TRBV5-6 and TRBJ2-1 gives the full variable domain: DAGVTQSPTHLIKTRGQQVTLRCSPKSGHDTVSWYQQALGQGPQFIFQYYEEEERQRGNFPDRFSGHQFPNYSSELNVNALLLGDSALYLCASSLADGGTGGGQFFGPGTRLTVL.